One TCR beta chain is described in this entry. The antigen this receptor binds is unknown. No qualities accompany the bases; no much larger clone lies one base away. This sample was included in a study of T cell repertoires in cytomegalovirus infection (dated by TCRdb to the late 2010s). Context from the whole study: Because public TCR beta signatures pointed to carriage of CMV infection together with the matching HLA type, the HLA type of each donor mattered for the analysis.

The sequencer listed for this sample is Illumina HiSeq 1500. The raw public data were reprocessed by TCRdb itself: fastp quality trimming at Q25, MiXCR clonotype calling, in-frame beta chains only. Each entry is one CDR3 protein sequence, shown with its most common DNA and genes. The sample data list 55,000 to 70,000 distinct CDR3 sequences, and more than 20% of these were observed just once. The ten largest clones represent around three quarters of the sample. Study-wide findings and limitations: In the ex vivo response, HLA-C-restricted CMV-specific TCR beta clonotypes were dominant, and in two of eight donors the single most frequent clonotype came from this HLA-C-restricted group. In both this cohort and an independent roughly 350-donor cohort, the cumulative frequency of public TCR beta family members distinguished carriers of CMV infection plus the relevant HLA type.

From the cysteine through the phenylalanine, the CDR3 covers 14 amino acids. The sequence is cut down to CDR3 DNA, 42 bases in frame from base 1. After removal of 11 bases from V and 0 bases from J, the junction retains 7 bases not matched to a gene. CDR1 and CDR2 (SGHTA, FQGNSA) derive from the germline V gene. The rearranged segments are TRBV7-2 and TRBJ2-1; TRBD2 matches 7 bases in the middle. This clonotype was sampled from a human donor in good health (CMV status not recorded). Some clones in this sample may be carry-over from other donors' samples. Sample: PBMCs, sequenced either directly or after in vitro stimulation (not recorded which). Here is the DNA: TGTGCCGGGGGGGGTCATTCCTCCTACAATGAGCAGTTCTTC. Its coded protein is CAGGGHSSYNEQFF.